The 25 T cell receptor beta chains given below trace back to one sample, sequenced in a study of T-cell memory formation after mild COVID-19. TCRdb processed the 5' RACE reads anew with MiXCR; each CDR3 protein has one entry. The repertoire consists of around 33,000 distinct CDR3 sequences, with under 25% occurring once and the leading ten covering 1.5% to 1.9%. Sequencing was done on a sample of PBMCs or a T cell subset sorted from them (not recorded which). The origin of the receptors is an adult who had mild COVID-19 (a few samples of this study predate the infection). Cell type and time point are not known.

This clonotype showed up many times. The chain recombines TRBV11-2 with TRBJ2-5; the match to TRBD2 covers 14 bases. After removal of 6 bases from V and 4 bases from J, the junction contained 13 bases not matched to a gene. The CDR3 covers 18 residues. The germline gives CDR1 SGHAT, CDR2 FQNNGV. The CDR3 bases are TGTGCCAGCAGACCGAGGACTAGCGGGGGGCGCGGTACAGAGACCCAGTACTTC. This encodes CASRPRTSGGRGTETQYF.

This clonotype was seen repeatedly, ten times or more. The V and J genes are TRBV5-6 and TRBJ2-7; D remains unclear. V was trimmed by 0 bases and J by 7 bases, leaving 11 bases between them. The germline V gene encodes CDR1 SGHDT and CDR2 YYEEEE. There are 13 residues in the CDR3. For the CDR3, the DNA is TGTGCCAGCAGCTTGGCCACTTCAAGGGAGCAGTACTTC. This sequence encodes CASSLATSREQYF.

This chain joins TRBV6-5 and TRBJ2-3; D remains unclear. V dropped 7 bases and J dropped 4 bases, with 9 bases sitting between them. This CDR3 has 12 residues. CDR1 and CDR2 from the germline V gene are MNHEY and SVGAGI. CDR3 in DNA: TGTGCCAGCAAGGACCCCTCAGATACGCAGTATTTT. Translation gives CASKDPSDTQYF.

This clonotype was seen at least ten times. The gene calls are TRBV5-6 and TRBJ2-5; 11 bases fit TRBD1. There are 14 residues in the CDR3. V shed 3 bases and J 9 bases; nucleotides not matched to a gene: 7. The germline V gene encodes CDR1 SGHDT and CDR2 YYEEEE. Written as DNA, the CDR3 is TGTGCCAGCAGCTGGTGGGACAGGGGGTCTTCCCAGTACTTC. Encoded protein: CASSWWDRGSSQYF. Looking up the rest from reference TRBV5-6 and TRBJ2-5 gives the full variable domain: DAGVTQSPTHLIKTRGQQVTLRCSPKSGHDTVSWYQQALGQGPQFIFQYYEEEERQRGNFPDRFSGHQFPNYSSELNVNALLLGDSALYLCASSWWDRGSSQYFGPGTRLLVL.

This clonotype was counted many times. V is TRBV12-3 or TRBV12-4 and J is TRBJ1-2; tentatively, D is TRBD1 (6 bases). This CDR3 contains 13 residues. Trimming took 3 bases from V and 4 from J, leaving 9 bases between them. The CDR3, as DNA: TGTGCCAGCAGTTTGAGGGGGGGCTATGGCTACACCTTC. Translating it yields CASSLRGGYGYTF.

This sequence joins TRBV6-2 or TRBV6-3 and TRBJ2-3; 10 bases align to TRBD1. Germline V lookup: CDR1 MNHEY, CDR2 SVGEGT. After removal of 6 bases from V and 5 bases from J, the junction contained 17 bases not matched to a gene. This CDR3 spans 18 amino acids. Here the CDR3 reads CASRPRQLTGGEIDTQYF. As DNA, the CDR3 is TGTGCCAGCAGGCCCCGCCAATTGACAGGGGGCGAGATAGATACGCAGTATTTT.

This clonotype was observed many times. The gene calls are TRBV25-1 and TRBJ2-3; D call uncertain. Trimming pared 3 bases from V and 2 bases from J, leaving 9 bases between. CDR1 is MGHDK, CDR2 SYGVNS, per germline. The CDR3 is 14 amino acids. This CDR3 reads CASSDVGNTDTQYF. In DNA, the CDR3 is TGTGCCAGCAGTGATGTGGGGAACACAGATACGCAGTATTTT.

The chain uses TRBV5-1 and TRBJ2-5, with D perhaps TRBD1 (5 bases). V was cut by 0 bases and J by 0 bases, with 15 bases left in between. The CDR3 consists of 17 residues. Germline V gives CDR1 SGHRS, CDR2 YFSETQ. In DNA form, the CDR3 reads TGCGCCAGCAGCTTGGCCGATGGGGCTGGGTACCAAGAGACCCAGTACTTC. It yields the protein CASSLADGAGYQETQYF.

In this sample, this clonotype turned up many times. This chain uses TRBV7-3 with TRBJ2-5; D remains ambiguous. Per the germline V gene, CDR1 is SGHTA and CDR2 is FQGTGA. The CDR3 is made up of 13 amino acids. V was pared by 3 bases and J by 5 bases, with 10 bases between. Here the CDR3 reads CASSFTRGETQYF. CDR3 sequence (DNA): TGTGCCAGCAGCTTTACCCGAGGCGAGACCCAGTACTTC. The full variable domain, in which reference TRBV7-3 and TRBJ2-5 provide the parts outside the CDR3, is GAGVSQTPSNKVTEKGKYVELRCDPISGHTALYWYRQSLGQGPEFLIYFQGTGAADDSGLPNDRFFAVRPEGSVSTLKIQRTERGDSAVYLCASSFTRGETQYFGPGTRLLVL.

This clonotype was seen repeatedly, ten times or more. This chain connects TRBV29-1 to TRBJ1-1; no firm D call. The germline CDR1 and CDR2 sequences are SQVTM and ANQGSEA. V dropped 4 bases and J dropped 1 base, with 7 bases sitting between them. This CDR3 spans 12 amino acids. The CDR3 region is CSVGSSNTEAFF. DNA for the CDR3: TGCAGCGTTGGAAGTTCGAACACTGAAGCTTTCTTT.

This clonotype was detected many times. The chain employs TRBV5-1 and TRBJ2-3; the match to TRBD2 covers 10 bases. This CDR3 is 16 amino acids long. From germline, CDR1 is SGHRS and CDR2 YFSETQ. V lost 3 bases, J lost 1 base, and 5 bases stayed unmatched. This chain's CDR3 is CASSSKGLAGTDTQYF. The CDR3 nucleotides read TGCGCCAGCAGCTCAAAAGGACTAGCGGGCACAGATACGCAGTATTTT.

The chain has TRBV24-1 and TRBJ2-5; no clear D. Germline V gene lookup returns CDR1 KGHDR and CDR2 SFDVKD. The CDR3 spans 13 residues. V was clipped by 0 bases and J by 5 bases, with 6 bases between them. CDR3: CATSDLLLETQYF. Written as DNA, the CDR3 is TGTGCCACCAGTGATTTGCTACTGGAGACCCAGTACTTC.

Ten or more counts support this clonotype. The chain uses TRBV7-3 and TRBJ2-4, with TRBD1 matching 7 bases. V dropped 1 base and J dropped 4; count of bases not matched to a gene: 7. From germline, CDR1 is SGHTA and CDR2 FQGTGA. The CDR3 is made up of 16 amino acids. The chain's CDR3 is CASSLITRDSKNIQYF. Written as DNA, the CDR3 is TGTGCCAGCAGCTTAATAACCCGGGACAGTAAAAACATTCAGTACTTC.

This clonotype has only a few counts. The chain recombines TRBV7-2 with TRBJ2-2, with D tentatively TRBD1 (5 bases). The germline V gene encodes CDR1 SGHTA and CDR2 FQGNSA. Trimming removed 5 bases from V and 7 bases from J, with 11 bases in between. CDR3 size: 13 residues. The CDR3 is CASSAGHGGELFF. The CDR3 DNA reads TGTGCCAGCAGCGCCGGACACGGCGGGGAGCTGTTTTTT.

This sequence joins TRBV29-1 and TRBJ2-1; 8 nucleotides line up with TRBD1. Trimming took 1 base from V and 4 from J; bases not matched to a gene: 3. This CDR3 has 14 amino acids. From germline, CDR1 is SQVTM and CDR2 ANQGSEA. CDR3 protein: CSVEGTGSYNEQFF. The CDR3 DNA sequence: TGCAGCGTTGAAGGGACAGGGAGTTACAATGAGCAGTTCTTC.

The genes are TRBV2 and TRBJ2-2; no clear D. The CDR3 covers 15 residues. The V end lost 5 bases, the J end lost 0 bases, and 10 bases lay between the germline ends. Germline CDR1 reads SNHLY; CDR2 reads FYNNEI. CDR3 residues: CASSTGGSNTGELFF. CDR3 nucleotide sequence: TGTGCCAGCAGTACCGGCGGCTCGAACACCGGGGAGCTGTTTTTT.

This clonotype was recorded at least ten times. The J gene is TRBJ2-1, the V gene TRBV5-1; D possibly matches TRBD1 or TRBD2 (5 bases each). Germline V gene data show CDR1 as SGHRS and CDR2 as YFSETQ. Deletions cut 0 bases from V and 2 bases from J, with 12 bases between. There are 16 residues in the CDR3. The CDR3 region is CASSLEGPRAYNEQFF. In nucleotides, the CDR3 is TGCGCCAGCAGCTTGGAGGGACCCCGAGCCTACAATGAGCAGTTCTTC.

This clonotype was observed many times. J is TRBJ2-1 and V is TRBV7-9; D remains ambiguous. The CDR3 is 15 amino acids. Trimming cost V 5 bases and J 4 bases, with 15 bases left between them. CDR1 is SEHNR, CDR2 FQNEAQ, per germline (reference sequence). For the CDR3, the DNA is TGTGCCAGCAGCCCCATCGGCGTGAGATACAATGAGCAGTTCTTC. It is translated as CASSPIGVRYNEQFF. Drawing the rest from reference TRBV7-9 and TRBJ2-1, the complete variable domain is DTGVSQNPRHKITKRGQNVTFRCDPISEHNRLYWYRQTLGQGPEFLTYFQNEAQLEKSRLLSDRFSAERPKGSFSTLEIQRTEQGDSAMYLCASSPIGVRYNEQFFGPGTRLTVL.

The chain links TRBV12-3 or TRBV12-4 to TRBJ1-6; TRBD1 matches at 7 bases. CDR3 length equals 16 residues. The V and J ends lost 2 bases and 10 bases, in that order; junction bases with no gene match: 11. The CDR3 DNA sequence: TGTGCCAGCAGTTTATTGGGTCCCCAGGGGGGATCACCCCTCCACTTT. It specifies CASSLLGPQGGSPLHF.

V is TRBV20-1 and J is TRBJ2-7; 8 bases are shared with TRBD2. The CDR3 loop spans 16 amino acids. V shed 0 bases, J shed 6 bases, and the junction held 13 bases outside the gene matches. CDR1 DFQATT and CDR2 SNEGSKA come from the germline V gene (reference sequence). The DNA of the CDR3 is TGCAGTGCTAGAGATCGTACACCGGGACTAGAGGCCGAGCAGTACTTC. It specifies CSARDRTPGLEAEQYF.

As DNA, the CDR3 is TGTGCCAGCAGCGTAGCTCGGACAGGGGGAAATGAGCAGTTCTTC. Residues: CASSVARTGGNEQFF. J is TRBJ2-1 and V is TRBV9, with 10 nucleotides matching TRBD1. The CDR3 sequence is 15 residues long. Trimming took 0 bases from V and 7 from J; bases not matched to a gene: 4. Per the germline V gene, CDR1 is SGDLS and CDR2 is YYNGEE.

This clonotype occurred many times. This sequence joins TRBV29-1 and TRBJ2-3, with TRBD2 matching over 7 bases. Trimming cost V 0 bases and J 0 bases; bases outside gene matches: 9. CDR1 is SQVTM, CDR2 ANQGSEA, per germline. The CDR3 is 17 residues long. The CDR3 coding sequence is TGCAGCGTTGAAGACCCATCGGCTAGCGGTAGCACAGATACGCAGTATTTT. Its protein is CSVEDPSASGSTDTQYF.

This clonotype was observed at least ten times. V is TRBV3-1 and J is TRBJ2-7; D is undetermined. In germline, CDR1 is LGHDT, CDR2 YNNKEL (reference sequence). The CDR3 sequence is 11 residues long. The ends were cut back, 1 base at V and 6 bases at J, with 4 bases in the middle. The CDR3 loop reads CASSQAGEQYF. The CDR3 DNA follows: TGTGCCAGCAGCCAAGCGGGCGAGCAGTACTTC.

At least ten counts were recorded for this clonotype. V and J are TRBV12-3 or TRBV12-4 and TRBJ2-1; possibly TRBD2 for D (6 bases). V was pared by 7 bases and J by 6 bases, with 22 bases between. The CDR3 extends over 16 amino acids. The chain's CDR3 is CASTYGGGGIGNEQFF. CDR3 coding DNA: TGTGCCAGCACTTATGGGGGTGGGGGGATTGGCAATGAGCAGTTCTTC.

This clonotype was picked up many times. The chain is built from TRBV7-2 and TRBJ2-1, with D maybe TRBD1 (5 bases). V was cut by 2 bases and J by 6 bases, with 8 bases left in between. The germline V gene encodes CDR1 SGHTA and CDR2 FQGNSA. The CDR3 is 13 residues long. The DNA for the CDR3 is TGTGCCAGCAGCTTATACAGGTCCAATGAGCAGTTCTTC. Its protein product is CASSLYRSNEQFF.